The 11 T cell receptor beta chains given below trace back to one sample, sequenced in a study of T cells in Graves' hyperthyroidism and ophthalmopathy. Amplification of TCR beta CDR3 regions was performed using RNA transcripts as template. HTBI primers were employed in a first-round RT-PCR of the TCR CDR3. TCRdb called the multiplex PCR reads again in MiXCR, with one record for every CDR3 protein. Of some 650,000 distinct CDR3 sequences in the sample, 16% were seen once. The sequencing input was blood. The receptors originated from a woman aged 40 to 50 with Graves' ophthalmopathy.

This clonotype was picked up many times. J is TRBJ2-2 and V is TRBV28; D remains unclear. This CDR3 region has 13 residues. Per germline, CDR1 MDHEN and CDR2 SYDVKM. V lost 4 bases and J lost 4, with 7 bases in between. CDR3 region: CASSSQPTGELFF. In nucleotides, the CDR3 is TGTGCCAGCAGTTCACAGCCCACCGGGGAGCTGTTTTTT. Full variable domain (rest looked up from reference TRBV28 and TRBJ2-2): DVKVTQSSRYLVKRTGEKVFLECVQDMDHENMFWYRQDPGLGLRLIYFSYDVKMKEKGDIPEGYSVSREKKERFSLILESASTNQTSMYLCASSSQPTGELFFGEGSRLTVL.

This clonotype has at least ten counts. The gene calls are TRBV12-3 or TRBV12-4 and TRBJ2-3; D gene unclear. This CDR3 has 12 amino acids. The germline V and J ends were trimmed by 8 bases and 4 bases, with 10 bases remaining between them. The CDR3 is CASLRDADTQYF. CDR3 DNA: TGTGCCAGCCTCCGAGATGCAGATACGCAGTATTTT.

The table lists this clonotype with many counts. V gene TRBV18 combines with J gene TRBJ1-1, with D perhaps matching TRBD1 (5 bases). Germline lookup yields CDR1 KGHSH and CDR2 LQKENI. Trimming took 3 bases from V and 1 from J, leaving 15 bases between them. The CDR3 is 16 residues long. DNA of the CDR3: TGTGCCAGCTCACCCAGTCAGGGTACGGCGAACACTGAAGCTTTCTTT. Its translation is CASSPSQGTANTEAFF.

V and J are TRBV19 and TRBJ1-4, with 11 bases aligning to TRBD1. The V and J ends lost 3 bases and 8 bases, in that order; junction bases with no gene match: 5. The CDR3 runs 15 residues. Germline CDR1 and CDR2: LNHDA and SQIVND (reference sequence). CDR3 loop: CASSIRTGGIEKLFF. CDR3 DNA: TGTGCCAGTAGTATTCGGACAGGGGGCATCGAAAAACTGTTTTTT.

This clonotype was observed at least ten times. The CDR3 region is CASSPSTGDSYEQYF. Here the CDR3 DNA reads TGTGCCAGCAGCCCTTCGACAGGGGACTCCTACGAGCAGTACTTC. The chain recombines TRBV28 with TRBJ2-7; TRBD1 agrees at 8 bases. The CDR3 runs to 15 residues. Germline assignment: CDR1 MDHEN and CDR2 SYDVKM. With 6 bases clipped from V and 0 bases from J, the junction kept 7 bases outside the gene matches.

In this sample, this clonotype turned up many times. The chain uses TRBV29-1 and TRBJ1-1; 8 nucleotides match TRBD1. The germline V gene has CDR1 SQVTM and CDR2 ANQGSEA. The CDR3 length is 12 residues. This CDR3 reads CSADRGNTEAFF. The CDR3 nucleotides are TGCAGTGCTGACAGGGGGAACACTGAAGCTTTCTTT.

The chain carries TRBV20-1 and TRBJ2-4; a possible D gene is TRBD2 (7 bases). This CDR3 is built from 15 residues. The germline V gene has CDR1 DFQATT and CDR2 SNEGSKA (reference sequence). Trimming took off 3 bases at V and 7 bases at J, with 19 bases between the two ends. The CDR3 is CSARLRGPPPNIQYF. CDR3 bases: TGCAGTGCTAGGCTGCGGGGGCCCCCCCCGAACATTCAGTACTTC.

This clonotype was detected ten times or more. The chain recombines TRBV28 with TRBJ2-7, with D possibly matching TRBD2 (7 bases). V lost 4 bases, J lost 5 bases, and 9 bases lay in between. The CDR3 totals 12 residues. Looked up from germline, CDR1 is MDHEN and CDR2 is SYDVKM. CDR3 DNA: TGTGCCAGCAGTTCGGGGGGCGACGAGCAGTACTTC. Residues: CASSSGGDEQYF.

This clonotype came up a few times. The chain recombines TRBV6-1 with TRBJ2-1; the match to TRBD2 covers 9 bases. V shed 7 bases, J shed 7 bases, and the junction held 11 bases outside the gene matches. The V gene's germline CDR1 is MNHNS and CDR2 SASEGT. The CDR3 is 15 residues long. The CDR3 DNA sequence: TGTGCCAGCAACGTAGCGGGAGCCCCCTGGAATGAGCAGTTCTTC. Translation gives CASNVAGAPWNEQFF.

This clonotype has more than one count but fewer than ten. The chain uses TRBV2 and TRBJ2-5; D may be TRBD2 (6 bases). Germline loops: CDR1 SNHLY, CDR2 FYNNEI. The CDR3 covers 13 residues. V gave up 4 bases and J gave up 4 bases, with 10 bases separating them. The DNA for the CDR3 is TGTGCCAGCAGTGGGGAGGCCCCAGAGACCCAGTACTTC. Translated: CASSGEAPETQYF.

V is TRBV5-1 and J is TRBJ2-3; D possibly corresponds to TRBD2 (5 bases). Germline V gene data show CDR1 as SGHRS and CDR2 as YFSETQ. CDR3 length equals 14 residues. Trimming removed 7 bases at V and 0 bases at J, with 12 bases between. CDR3 residues: CASRVDLSTDTQYF. The CDR3 coding sequence is TGCGCCAGCCGAGTGGACTTGAGCACAGATACGCAGTATTTT.